The T cell receptor beta chain under discussion was sequenced for a study of STAT5B mutations in CD4+ large granular lymphocyte leukemia. Sequencing was at survey level. Using immunoSEQ multiplex PCR, the repertoire was profiled, and TCRdb retains in-frame clones only, with some absent. The sample has over 30,000 clones, 75% to 85% seen once; the top ten hold around 4.3%. Source material: CD4+ T cells from blood buffy coats. The sequence came from a human donor in good health.

This CDR3 is CASSPRDSTYEQYF. CDR3 sequence (DNA): TGTGCCAGCTCCCCGAGGGACAGTACCTACGAGCAGTACTTC. The genes are TRBV18 and TRBJ2-7, with TRBD1 matching over 7 bases. The junction had 7 bases not matched to a gene; V was cut back by 6 bases and J by 2 bases. The germline V gene has CDR1 KGHSH and CDR2 LQKENI. This CDR3 has 14 amino acids. The whole variable domain, filled in from reference TRBV18 and TRBJ2-7, reads NAGVMQNPRHLVRRRGQEARLRCSPMKGHSHVYWYRQLPEEGLKFMVYLQKENIIDESGMPKERFSAEFPKEGPSILRIQQVVRGDSAAYFCASSPRDSTYEQYFGPGTRLTVT.